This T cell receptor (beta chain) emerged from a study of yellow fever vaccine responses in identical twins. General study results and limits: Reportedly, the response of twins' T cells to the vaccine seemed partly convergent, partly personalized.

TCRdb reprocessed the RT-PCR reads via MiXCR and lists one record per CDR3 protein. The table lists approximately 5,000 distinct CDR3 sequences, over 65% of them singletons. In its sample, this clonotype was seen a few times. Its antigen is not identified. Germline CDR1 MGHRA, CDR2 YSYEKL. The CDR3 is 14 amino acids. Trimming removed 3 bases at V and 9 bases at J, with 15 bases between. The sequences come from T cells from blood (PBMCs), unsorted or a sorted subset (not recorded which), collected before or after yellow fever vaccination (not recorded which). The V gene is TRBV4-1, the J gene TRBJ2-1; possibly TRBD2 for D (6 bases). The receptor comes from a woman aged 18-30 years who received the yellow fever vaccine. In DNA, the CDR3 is TGCGCCAGCAGCCAGCCGACCCGGCGGGGTGAGCAGTTCTTC. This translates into CASSQPTRRGEQFF.